This T cell receptor (beta chain) was recovered during a study of Graves' ophthalmopathy and Graves' hyperthyroidism. Overall study context: Blood was drawn at initial diagnosis, before any treatment.

This clonotype was seen repeatedly, ten times or more. The antigen remains unidentified. Diagnoses were established from clinical symptoms, serum thyroxine, TRAb, thyroid ultrasound and orbital computed tomography. General observations from the study: A model built from 13 signatures distinguished ophthalmopathy from stable hyperthyroidism with approximately 88% sensitivity and about 77% specificity. Prediction of ophthalmopathy progression reached around 71% sensitivity and about 72% specificity.

Researchers took RNA transcripts and amplified TCR beta CDR3 regions from them. First-round RT-PCR employed HTBI primers, with a second-round multiplex PCR after it. Using its own MiXCR run on the multiplex PCR reads, TCRdb lists one record per CDR3 protein. The data show about 370,000 distinct CDR3 sequences, about 16% seen once. Per the germline V gene, CDR1 is SGHAT and CDR2 is FQNNGV. The V end was cut by 5 bases, the J end by 0 bases, with 14 bases between. The CDR3 sequence is 17 residues long. J is TRBJ1-6 and V is TRBV11-2; the D gene is possibly TRBD1 (6 bases). Specimen: peripheral blood. The sequence was collected from a woman aged 18-29 years with Graves' ophthalmopathy. The CDR3 spells CASSHRWGASYNSPLHF. CDR3 nucleotide sequence: TGTGCCAGCAGCCACCGGTGGGGGGCCTCCTATAATTCACCCCTCCACTTT.